Below, 22 T cell receptor beta chains from the same sample are listed, as sequenced in a study of shared clonotypes between healthy human individuals. The assay was immunoSEQ multiplex PCR, and TCRdb's table has in-frame clones only and misses some. Of some 1,100,000 clones in the sample, 78% are singletons; the top ten hold approximately 0.52%. The sequenced sample consisted of memory CD4+ T cells from PBMCs. The subset: CD45RA-negative fraction. The receptors stem from a man aged 18 to 29 in good health. Some clones in this sample may be carry-over from other donors' samples.

The chain carries TRBV4-2 and TRBJ2-1; 10 bases line up with TRBD2. The germline gives CDR1 LGHNA, CDR2 YNFKEQ. J gave up 0 bases and V 6 bases, and 2 bases lay outside the gene matches. The length of the CDR3 is 15 residues. CDR3 sequence reads: CASRLAGISYNEQFF. CDR3 bases: TGTGCCAGCAGACTAGCGGGGATCTCCTACAATGAGCAGTTCTTC.

The chain combines TRBV6-5 with TRBJ1-2, with D perhaps TRBD1 (6 bases). Trimming pared 6 bases from V and 5 bases from J, leaving 13 bases between. Germline CDR1 is MNHEY and CDR2 is SVGAGI. The CDR3 contains 13 residues. The CDR3 loop is CASSPTGAYGYTF. CDR3 DNA sequence: TGTGCCAGCAGCCCCACGGGGGCGTATGGCTACACCTTC.

The gene calls are TRBV19 and TRBJ2-1; D is possibly TRBD1 (5 bases). Trimming took off 3 bases at V and 3 bases at J, with 12 bases between the two ends. CDR1 is LNHDA, CDR2 SQIVND, per germline (reference sequence). The CDR3 is 15 residues long. The CDR3 sequence: CASSIWGRSYNEQFF. Written as DNA, the CDR3 is TGTGCCAGTAGTATTTGGGGCAGGAGCTACAATGAGCAGTTCTTC.

J is TRBJ2-1 and V is TRBV9, with a weak D call TRBD2 (6 bases). V lost 0 bases, J lost 10 bases, and 20 bases lay in between. Per germline, CDR1 SGDLS and CDR2 YYNGEE. This CDR3 is 16 amino acids long. CDR3 sequence reads: CASSVAPTSPGWEQFF. The DNA for the CDR3 is TGTGCCAGCAGCGTAGCCCCAACTAGCCCTGGATGGGAGCAGTTCTTC. The variable domain in full, completed from reference TRBV9 and TRBJ2-1, reads DSGVTQTPKHLITATGQRVTLRCSPRSGDLSVYWYQQSLDQGLQFLIQYYNGEERAKGNILERFSAQQFPDLHSELNLSSLELGDSALYFCASSVAPTSPGWEQFFGPGTRLTVL.

In its sample, this clone was seen once. The rearrangement links TRBV28 to TRBJ1-2; D not resolved. V dropped 10 bases and J dropped 2 bases, with 17 bases sitting between them. The germline gives CDR1 MDHEN, CDR2 SYDVKM. The CDR3 consists of 14 residues. The CDR3 DNA follows: TGTGCCACCCACCAAGGTGGCCAGAACTATGGCTACACCTTC. Translating gives CATHQGGQNYGYTF.

The chain combines TRBV5-1 with TRBJ2-2; D is unclear. CDR1 is SGHRS, CDR2 YFSETQ, per germline. V was clipped by 4 bases and J by 1 base, with 17 bases between them. This CDR3 spans 17 amino acids. In DNA, the CDR3 is TGCGCCAGCAGCCTGACGCCTCCGAGCGAGAACACCGGGGAGCTGTTTTTT. Translated, it gives CASSLTPPSENTGELFF.

This clone was seen at least ten times. The chain employs TRBV18 and TRBJ2-7; D is perhaps TRBD1 (6 bases). Germline assignment: CDR1 KGHSH and CDR2 LQKENI. Deletions cut 3 bases from V and 5 bases from J, with 14 bases between. The CDR3 loop spans 14 amino acids. CDR3 in DNA: TGTGCCAGCTCACCTTCCCAGGGGCTCAACGAGCAGTACTTC. Its translation: CASSPSQGLNEQYF.

The table lists this clone with many counts. This chain uses TRBV4-1 with TRBJ1-4, with 12 positions matching TRBD1. This CDR3 spans 15 amino acids. The germline V gene encodes CDR1 MGHRA and CDR2 YSYEKL. The V and J ends lost 5 bases and 7 bases, in that order; junction bases with no gene match: 5. The DNA of the CDR3 is TGCGCCAGCAGCAACCGGGACAGGGGGCCTGAAAAACTGTTTTTT. Protein: CASSNRDRGPEKLFF.

J is TRBJ2-7 and V is TRBV6-5; no firm D call. V lost 6 bases and J 5 bases, leaving 20 bases between the germline ends. CDR1 and CDR2 (germline): MNHEY, SVGAGI. The CDR3 length is 15 residues. CDR3 bases: TGTGCCAGCAGCCCAAAATTTCCCCGAGTCGACGAGCAGTACTTC. Amino acids: CASSPKFPRVDEQYF.

The chain carries TRBV4-1 and TRBJ1-5, with D possibly TRBD1 on 6 matching bases. CDR3 length: 12 residues. Per germline, CDR1 MGHRA and CDR2 YSYEKL. The ends were cut back, 4 bases at V and 8 bases at J, with 9 bases in the middle. This CDR3 is CASSLQGEPQHF. DNA of the CDR3: TGCGCCAGCAGCCTACAGGGAGAGCCCCAGCATTTT.

The chain couples TRBV7-8 to TRBJ2-7, with 13 bases fitting TRBD2. Germline values: CDR1 SGHVS, CDR2 FQNEAQ. The CDR3 is made up of 16 amino acids. V lost 5 bases to trimming and J lost 3 bases; unmatched junction nucleotides: 7. CDR3 nucleotides: TGTGCCAGCAGCCCGGGACTAGCGGGAATGTTCTACGAGCAGTACTTC. Its translation is CASSPGLAGMFYEQYF.

The chain links TRBV7-9 to TRBJ2-2; 7 bases map to TRBD2. V shed 7 bases and J 3 bases; nucleotides not matched to a gene: 11. The CDR3 spans 16 residues. The germline V gene has CDR1 SEHNR and CDR2 FQNEAQ (reference sequence). In DNA form, the CDR3 reads TGTGCCAGCATCCTCTTTCGGGGGAGGGACACCGGGGAGCTGTTTTTT. Translation gives CASILFRGRDTGELFF.

This chain links TRBV4-2 with TRBJ1-1; D not resolved. The CDR3 sequence is 17 residues long. V lost 2 bases to trimming and J lost 4 bases, with 20 bases between them. Germline CDR1 reads LGHNA; CDR2 reads YNFKEQ. In DNA form, the CDR3 reads TGTGCCAGCAGCCAAACCCCGGGCAGGTGGGCCGGCACTGAAGCTTTCTTT. Encoded protein: CASSQTPGRWAGTEAFF.

CDR3 region: CAISELLTNTEAFF. The CDR3 bases are TGTGCCATCAGTGAGTTACTCACGAACACTGAAGCTTTCTTT. The chain uses TRBV10-3 and TRBJ1-1; D is unresolved. CDR1 and CDR2 from the germline V gene are ENHRY and SYGVKD. V lost 1 base and J lost 1, with 7 bases in between. The CDR3 sequence is 14 residues long.

Comments on this clone: This sequence is one base from a far larger clone and is likely a read error. This chain joins TRBV5-6 and TRBJ2-3; 13 bases are a match to TRBD2. Germline V gives CDR1 SGHDT, CDR2 YYEEEE. This CDR3 has 15 amino acids. Trimming cost V 3 bases and J 5 bases; bases outside gene matches: 3. This chain's CDR3 is CASSSGLAGEDTQYF. CDR3 coding DNA: TGTGCCAGCAGCTCCGGACTAGCGGGAGAAGATACGCAGTATTTT.

The chain has TRBV29-1 and TRBJ2-1, with 13 nucleotides matching TRBD2. J gave up 8 bases and V 6 bases, and 7 bases lay outside the gene matches. This CDR3 contains 14 residues. Germline CDR1 is SQVTM and CDR2 is ANQGSEA. CDR3 sequence reads: CSVARTSGSDEQFF. The CDR3 coding sequence is TGCAGCGTGGCCCGGACTAGCGGGAGCGATGAGCAGTTCTTC.

V and J are TRBV6-1 and TRBJ1-2; D ambiguous. Deletions cut 1 base from V and 8 bases from J, with 17 bases between. CDR1 MNHNS and CDR2 SASEGT come from the germline V gene. This CDR3 has 15 amino acids. The CDR3 region has the DNA TGTGCCAGCAGTGAAGGATTGGGTCTGGGATACGGCTACACCTTC. It specifies CASSEGLGLGYGYTF.

This clone showed up just once. J is TRBJ2-7 and V is TRBV7-2; D unclear. CDR3 length: 14 amino acids. The V and J ends lost 0 bases and 0 bases respectively, with 6 bases between them. Germline V lookup: CDR1 SGHTA, CDR2 FQGNSA. This chain's CDR3 is CASSLAYTSYEQYF. The CDR3 coding sequence is TGTGCCAGCAGCTTAGCCTACACCTCCTACGAGCAGTACTTC.

This clone appeared once. The J gene is TRBJ2-2, the V gene TRBV6-5, with D possibly TRBD2 on 6 matching bases. Germline CDR1 and CDR2: MNHEY and SVGAGI. The CDR3 length is 12 residues. Trimming shortened V by 7 bases and J by 5 bases, and 8 bases separated the two germline ends. The CDR3 DNA is TGTGCCAGCAACGGGGGAACCGGGGAGCTGTTTTTT. Translated: CASNGGTGELFF.

V is TRBV27 and J is TRBJ2-7; D ambiguous. V was cut by 3 bases and J by 2 bases, with 11 bases left in between. Germline CDR1 and CDR2: MNHEY and SMNVEV (reference sequence). The CDR3 has 14 residues. CDR3 DNA sequence: TGTGCCAGCAGTTTGAGGCACTCCCCCTACGAGCAGTACTTC. As protein: CASSLRHSPYEQYF.

This clone came up once. The chain carries TRBV6-1 and TRBJ2-3; 13 bases align to TRBD2. The CDR3 runs 16 residues. Germline-derived CDR1 and CDR2 are MNHNS and SASEGT. The J segment lost 9 bases and the V segment lost 4 bases, leaving 10 bases of the junction unmatched. As DNA, the CDR3 is TGTGCCAGCAGTGGGGAAACTAGCGGGAGGGCCGGGACGCAGTATTTT. It yields the protein CASSGETSGRAGTQYF.

CDR3 in DNA: TGTGCCAGCAGTCGGAGGACAGGGGGCACAGATACGCAGTATTTT. Translation gives CASSRRTGGTDTQYF. This chain connects TRBV9 to TRBJ2-3; 9 nucleotides agree with TRBD1. CDR1 is SGDLS, CDR2 YYNGEE, per germline. Unmatched junction bases numbered 5, after V lost 5 bases and J lost 1 base. CDR3 length: 15 residues.